This TCR beta chain comes out of a study of cytomegalovirus exposure and HLA in healthy donors. For the study at large: An early data release held approximately 85 million unique TCRs from HLA-typed donors. Findings of the study overall: Some public TCRs appeared in many individuals, while most sequences were rare. In an earlier analysis, in under 700 donors, most V segments appeared productive either ~87% or ~30% of the time.

Germline CDR1 and CDR2: MNHNY and SVGAGI (reference sequence). Trimming removed 0 bases at V and 0 bases at J, with 9 bases between. This CDR3 has 15 amino acids. Worth noting for this clone: Its antigen is as yet unknown.

Vbeta (60) and Jbeta (13) primers were used in the PCR. Method: immunoSEQ multiplex PCR; TCRdb's copy keeps in-frame clones and lacks some. The sample includes around 78,000 clones, more than 65% of them seen just once. The rearrangement joins TRBV6-6 to TRBJ2-7; D gene unclear. Specimen: PBMCs. The source is a woman aged 40 to 49 in good health and CMV-seropositive. DNA for the CDR3: TGTGCCAGCAGTTACTCGATGCCTAACTCCTACGAGCAGTACTTC. Translating gives CASSYSMPNSYEQYF.